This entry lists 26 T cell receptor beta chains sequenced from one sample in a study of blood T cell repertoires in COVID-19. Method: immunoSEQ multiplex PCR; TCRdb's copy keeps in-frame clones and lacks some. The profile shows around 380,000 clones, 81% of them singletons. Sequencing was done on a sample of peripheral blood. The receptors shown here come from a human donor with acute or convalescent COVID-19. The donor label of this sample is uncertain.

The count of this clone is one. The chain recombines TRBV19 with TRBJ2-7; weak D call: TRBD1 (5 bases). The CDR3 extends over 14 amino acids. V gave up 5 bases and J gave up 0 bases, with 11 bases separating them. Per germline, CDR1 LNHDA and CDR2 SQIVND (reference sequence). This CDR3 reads CASSHGHGSYEQYF. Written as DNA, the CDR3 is TGTGCCAGTAGTCACGGACACGGCTCCTACGAGCAGTACTTC.

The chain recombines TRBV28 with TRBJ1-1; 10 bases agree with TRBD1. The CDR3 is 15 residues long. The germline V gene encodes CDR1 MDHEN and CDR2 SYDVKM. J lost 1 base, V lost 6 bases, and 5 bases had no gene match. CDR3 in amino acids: CASRPGTGANTEAFF. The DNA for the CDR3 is TGTGCCAGCAGACCCGGGACAGGGGCGAACACTGAAGCTTTCTTT.

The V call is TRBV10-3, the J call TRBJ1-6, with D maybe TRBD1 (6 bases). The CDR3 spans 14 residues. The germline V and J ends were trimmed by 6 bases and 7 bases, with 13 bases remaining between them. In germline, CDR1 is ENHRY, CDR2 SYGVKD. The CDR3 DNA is TGTGCCATCAGCGAAGACAGGTCAAATTCACCCCTCCACTTT. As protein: CAISEDRSNSPLHF.

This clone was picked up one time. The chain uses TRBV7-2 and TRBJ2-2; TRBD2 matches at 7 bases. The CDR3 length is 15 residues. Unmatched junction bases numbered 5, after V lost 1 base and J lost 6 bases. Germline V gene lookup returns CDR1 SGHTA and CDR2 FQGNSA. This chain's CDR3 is CASSLEPRGAGELFF. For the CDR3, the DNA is TGTGCCAGCAGCTTAGAACCCCGGGGGGCCGGGGAGCTGTTTTTT. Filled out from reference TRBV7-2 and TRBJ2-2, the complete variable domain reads GAGVSQSPSNKVTEKGKDVELRCDPISGHTALYWYRQSLGQGLEFLIYFQGNSAPDKSGLPSDRFSAERTGGSVSTLTIQRTQQEDSAVYLCASSLEPRGAGELFFGEGSRLTVL.

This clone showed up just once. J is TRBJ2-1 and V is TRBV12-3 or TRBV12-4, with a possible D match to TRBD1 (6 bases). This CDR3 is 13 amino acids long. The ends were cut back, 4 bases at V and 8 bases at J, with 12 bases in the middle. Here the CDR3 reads CASSSKQGDEQFF. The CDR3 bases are TGTGCCAGCAGTTCTAAACAGGGCGATGAGCAGTTCTTC.

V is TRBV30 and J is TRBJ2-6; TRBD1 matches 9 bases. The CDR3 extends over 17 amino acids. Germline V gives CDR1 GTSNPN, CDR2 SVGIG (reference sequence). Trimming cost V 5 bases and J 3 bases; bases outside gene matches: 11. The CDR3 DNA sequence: TGTGCCTGGGTGCCGGGACAGGGCCCCTATGGGGCCAACGTCCTGACTTTC. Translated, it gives CAWVPGQGPYGANVLTF.

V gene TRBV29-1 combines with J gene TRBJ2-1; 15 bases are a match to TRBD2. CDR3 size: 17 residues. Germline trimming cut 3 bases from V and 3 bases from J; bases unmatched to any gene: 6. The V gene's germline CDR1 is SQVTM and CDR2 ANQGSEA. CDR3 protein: CSVEGLAGGHNYNEQFF. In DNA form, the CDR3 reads TGCAGCGTTGAGGGACTAGCGGGAGGACATAACTACAATGAGCAGTTCTTC.

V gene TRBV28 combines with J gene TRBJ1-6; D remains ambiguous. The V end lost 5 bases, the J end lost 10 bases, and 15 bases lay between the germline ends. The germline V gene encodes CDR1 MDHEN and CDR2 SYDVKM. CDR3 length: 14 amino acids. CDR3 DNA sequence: TGTGCCAGCAGTCCACCTCGGAGGAAATCACCCCTCCACTTT. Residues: CASSPPRRKSPLHF.

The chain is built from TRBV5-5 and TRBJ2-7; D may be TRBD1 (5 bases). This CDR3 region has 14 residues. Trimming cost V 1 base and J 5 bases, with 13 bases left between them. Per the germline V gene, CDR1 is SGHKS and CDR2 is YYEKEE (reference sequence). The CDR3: CASSLIGAPNEQYF. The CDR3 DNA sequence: TGTGCCAGCAGCTTGATAGGGGCCCCTAACGAGCAGTACTTC.

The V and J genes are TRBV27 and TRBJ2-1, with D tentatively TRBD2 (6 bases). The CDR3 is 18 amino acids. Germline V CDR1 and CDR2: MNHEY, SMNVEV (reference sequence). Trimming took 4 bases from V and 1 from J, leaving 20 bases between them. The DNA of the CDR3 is TGTGCCAGCAGTTCTACGAATACCGGGACTGGGTCCTACAATGAGCAGTTCTTC. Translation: CASSSTNTGTGSYNEQFF.

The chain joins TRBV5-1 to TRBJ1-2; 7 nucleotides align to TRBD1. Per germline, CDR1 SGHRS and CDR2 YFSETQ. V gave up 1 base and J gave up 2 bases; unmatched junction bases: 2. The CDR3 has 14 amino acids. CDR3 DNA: TGCGCCAGCAGCTTGACGGGACAGAACTATGGCTACACCTTC. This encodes CASSLTGQNYGYTF.

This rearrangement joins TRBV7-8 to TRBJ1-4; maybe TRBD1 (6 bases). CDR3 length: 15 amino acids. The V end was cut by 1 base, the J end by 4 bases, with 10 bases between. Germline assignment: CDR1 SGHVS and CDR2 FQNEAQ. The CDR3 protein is CASSLVGQSNEKLFF. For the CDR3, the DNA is TGTGCCAGCAGCTTAGTCGGACAGAGTAATGAAAAACTGTTTTTT.

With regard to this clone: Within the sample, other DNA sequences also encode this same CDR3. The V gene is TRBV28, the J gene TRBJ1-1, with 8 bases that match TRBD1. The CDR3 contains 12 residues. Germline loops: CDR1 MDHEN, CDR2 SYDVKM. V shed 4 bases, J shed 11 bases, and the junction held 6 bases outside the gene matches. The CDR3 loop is CASSSGGRRAFF. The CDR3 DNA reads TGTGCCAGCAGTTCAGGGGGCAGGAGGGCTTTCTTT.

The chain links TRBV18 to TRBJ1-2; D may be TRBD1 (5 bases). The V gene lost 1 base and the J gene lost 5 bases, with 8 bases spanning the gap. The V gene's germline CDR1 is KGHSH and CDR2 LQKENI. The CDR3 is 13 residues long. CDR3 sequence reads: CASSPQQEYGYTF. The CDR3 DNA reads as TGTGCCAGCTCACCACAACAGGAGTATGGCTACACCTTC.

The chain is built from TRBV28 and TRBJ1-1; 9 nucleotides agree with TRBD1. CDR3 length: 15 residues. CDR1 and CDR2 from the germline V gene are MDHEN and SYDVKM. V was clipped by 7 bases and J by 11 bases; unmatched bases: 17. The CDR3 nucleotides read TGTGCCAGCAAGACTTCACCGGGACAGGGAATGGTCGCTTTCTTT. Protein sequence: CASKTSPGQGMVAFF.

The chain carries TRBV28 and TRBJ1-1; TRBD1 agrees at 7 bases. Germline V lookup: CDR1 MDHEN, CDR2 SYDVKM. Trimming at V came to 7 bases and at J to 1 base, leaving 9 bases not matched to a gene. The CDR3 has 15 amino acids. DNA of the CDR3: TGTGCCAGCAACCTACCGGGACAGCAGAACACTGAAGCTTTCTTT. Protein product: CASNLPGQQNTEAFF.

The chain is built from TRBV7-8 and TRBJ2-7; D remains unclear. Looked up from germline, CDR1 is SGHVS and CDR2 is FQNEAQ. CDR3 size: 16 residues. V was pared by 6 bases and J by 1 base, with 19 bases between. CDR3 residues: CASRQRMAIDSYEQYF. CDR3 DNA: TGTGCCAGCAGACAGAGAATGGCTATTGATTCCTACGAGCAGTACTTC.

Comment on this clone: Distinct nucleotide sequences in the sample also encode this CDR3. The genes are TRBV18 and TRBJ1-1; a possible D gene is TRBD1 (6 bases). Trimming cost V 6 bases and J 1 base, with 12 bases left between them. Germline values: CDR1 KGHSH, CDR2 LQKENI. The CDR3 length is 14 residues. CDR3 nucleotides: TGTGCCAGCTCTCCTCAGGGGCCGAACACTGAAGCTTTCTTT. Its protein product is CASSPQGPNTEAFF.

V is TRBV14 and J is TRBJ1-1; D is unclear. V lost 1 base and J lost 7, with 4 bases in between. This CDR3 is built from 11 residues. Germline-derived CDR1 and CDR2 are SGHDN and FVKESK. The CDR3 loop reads CASSQGVEAFF. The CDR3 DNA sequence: TGTGCCAGCAGCCAAGGCGTTGAAGCTTTCTTT.

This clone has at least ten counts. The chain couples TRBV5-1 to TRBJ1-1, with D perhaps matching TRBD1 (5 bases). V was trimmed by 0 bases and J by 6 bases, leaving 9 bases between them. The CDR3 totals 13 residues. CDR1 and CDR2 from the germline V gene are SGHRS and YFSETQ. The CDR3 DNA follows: TGCGCCAGCAGCTTGGGGGGCCTCCCTGAAGCTTTCTTT. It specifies CASSLGGLPEAFF.

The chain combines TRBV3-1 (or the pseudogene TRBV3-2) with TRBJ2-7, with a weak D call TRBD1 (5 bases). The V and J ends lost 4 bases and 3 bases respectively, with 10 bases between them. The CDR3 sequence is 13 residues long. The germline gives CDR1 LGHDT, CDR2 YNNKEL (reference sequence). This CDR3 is CASSLLTGYEQYF. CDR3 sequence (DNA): TGTGCCAGCAGCCTACTTACAGGCTACGAGCAGTACTTC.

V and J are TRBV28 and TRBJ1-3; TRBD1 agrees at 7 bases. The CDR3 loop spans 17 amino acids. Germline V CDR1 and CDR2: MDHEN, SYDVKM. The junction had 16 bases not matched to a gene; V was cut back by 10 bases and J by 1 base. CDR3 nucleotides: TGTGCCACCTCGATCCAGGACAGGATAACTTCTGGAAACACCATATATTTT. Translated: CATSIQDRITSGNTIYF.

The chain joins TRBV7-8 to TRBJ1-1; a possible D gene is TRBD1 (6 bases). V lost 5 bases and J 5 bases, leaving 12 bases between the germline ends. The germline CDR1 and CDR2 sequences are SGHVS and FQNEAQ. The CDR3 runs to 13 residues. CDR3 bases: TGTGCCAGCAGCGTACAGAGGGGGACTGAAGCTTTCTTT. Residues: CASSVQRGTEAFF.

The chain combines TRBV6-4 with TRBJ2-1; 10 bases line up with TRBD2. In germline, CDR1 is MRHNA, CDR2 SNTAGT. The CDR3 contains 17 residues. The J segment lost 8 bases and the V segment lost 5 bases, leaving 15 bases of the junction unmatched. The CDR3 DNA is TGTGCCAGCAGTACCCATTTAAGCGGGGGGGCCTCAGATGAGCAGTTCTTC. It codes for CASSTHLSGGASDEQFF.

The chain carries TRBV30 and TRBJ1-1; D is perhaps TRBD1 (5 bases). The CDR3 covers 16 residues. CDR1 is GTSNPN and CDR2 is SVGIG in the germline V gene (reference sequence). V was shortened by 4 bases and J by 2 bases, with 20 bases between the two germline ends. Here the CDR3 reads CAWTPPGGVSNTEAFF. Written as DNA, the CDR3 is TGTGCCTGGACCCCGCCAGGAGGGGTCAGTAACACTGAAGCTTTCTTT.

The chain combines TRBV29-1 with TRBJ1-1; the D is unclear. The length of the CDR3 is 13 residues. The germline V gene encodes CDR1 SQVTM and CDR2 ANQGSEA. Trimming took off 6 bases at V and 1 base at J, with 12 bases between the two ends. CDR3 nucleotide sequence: TGCAGCGTCTCCGACACCGAGAACACTGAAGCTTTCTTT. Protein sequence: CSVSDTENTEAFF.